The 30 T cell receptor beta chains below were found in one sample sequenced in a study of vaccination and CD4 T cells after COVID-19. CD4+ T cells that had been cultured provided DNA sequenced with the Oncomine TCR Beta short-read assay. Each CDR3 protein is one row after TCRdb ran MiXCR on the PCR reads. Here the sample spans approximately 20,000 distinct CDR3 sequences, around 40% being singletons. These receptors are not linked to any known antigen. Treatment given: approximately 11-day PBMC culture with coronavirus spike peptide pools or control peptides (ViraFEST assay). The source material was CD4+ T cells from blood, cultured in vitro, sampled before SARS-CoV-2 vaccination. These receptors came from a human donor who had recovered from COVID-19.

The CDR3 DNA sequence: TGTGCCAGCAGCCAAGATCCCCGGGGGGCCGATACGCAGTATTTT. Translation: CASSQDPRGADTQYF. This rearrangement joins TRBV4-2 to TRBJ2-3; D is possibly TRBD2 (7 bases). V dropped 0 bases and J dropped 6 bases, with 13 bases sitting between them. In germline, CDR1 is LGHNA, CDR2 YNFKEQ. The CDR3 has 15 residues.

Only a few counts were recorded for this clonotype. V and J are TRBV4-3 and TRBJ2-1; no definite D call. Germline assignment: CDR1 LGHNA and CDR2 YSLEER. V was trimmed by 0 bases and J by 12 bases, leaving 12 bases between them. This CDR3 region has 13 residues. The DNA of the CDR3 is TGCGCCAGCAGCCAAGATACTTTAACGTGGCAGTTCTTC. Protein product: CASSQDTLTWQFF.

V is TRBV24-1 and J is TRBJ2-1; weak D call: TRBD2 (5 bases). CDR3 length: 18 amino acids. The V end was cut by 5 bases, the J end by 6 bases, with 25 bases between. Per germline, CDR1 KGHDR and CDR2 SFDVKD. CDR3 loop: CATSGRTRDEGLGNEQFF. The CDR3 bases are TGTGCCACCAGTGGCAGGACTCGAGACGAGGGCCTAGGCAATGAGCAGTTCTTC.

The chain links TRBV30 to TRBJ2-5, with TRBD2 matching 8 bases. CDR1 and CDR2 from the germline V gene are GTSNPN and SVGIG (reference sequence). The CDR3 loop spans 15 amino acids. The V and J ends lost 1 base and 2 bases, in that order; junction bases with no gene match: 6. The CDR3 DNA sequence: TGTGCCTGGAGTGGGGTAGCGGGGCTTCAAGAGACCCAGTACTTC. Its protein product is CAWSGVAGLQETQYF.

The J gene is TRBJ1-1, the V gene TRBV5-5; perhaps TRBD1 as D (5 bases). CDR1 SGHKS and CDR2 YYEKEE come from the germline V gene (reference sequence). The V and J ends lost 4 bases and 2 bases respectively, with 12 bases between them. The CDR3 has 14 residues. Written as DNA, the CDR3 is TGTGCCAGCAGCCCGGAGACAGCAAACACTGAAGCTTTCTTT. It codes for CASSPETANTEAFF.

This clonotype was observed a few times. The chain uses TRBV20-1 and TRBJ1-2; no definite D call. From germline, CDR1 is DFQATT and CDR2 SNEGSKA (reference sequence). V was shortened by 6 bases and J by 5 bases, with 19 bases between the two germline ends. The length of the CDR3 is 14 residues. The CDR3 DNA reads TGCAGTGCCCCCCCCGCCCGGGGATATTATGGCTACACCTTC. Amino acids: CSAPPARGYYGYTF.

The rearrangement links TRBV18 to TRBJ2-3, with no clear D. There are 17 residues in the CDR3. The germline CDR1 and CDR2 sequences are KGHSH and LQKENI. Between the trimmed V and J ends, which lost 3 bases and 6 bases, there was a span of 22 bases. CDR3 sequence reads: CASSPLGQYRMGDTQYF. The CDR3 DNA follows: TGTGCCAGCTCACCCCTTGGTCAGTACCGGATGGGGGATACGCAGTATTTT.

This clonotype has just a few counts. The chain's CDR3 is CASRSGLAGGYEQYF. CDR3 DNA sequence: TGTGCCAGCAGAAGCGGACTAGCGGGAGGGTACGAGCAGTACTTC. This chain uses TRBV6-1 with TRBJ2-7; 15 bases map to TRBD2. The germline CDR1 and CDR2 sequences are MNHNS and SASEGT. CDR3 length equals 15 residues. V lost 6 bases to trimming and J lost 4 bases; unmatched junction nucleotides: 4.

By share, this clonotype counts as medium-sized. The CDR3 DNA follows: TGCAGTGCTTCCCGGACAGGATCAGTAGACCAGCCCCAGCATTTT. Its protein product is CSASRTGSVDQPQHF. This chain joins TRBV20-1 and TRBJ1-5; TRBD1 matches at 7 bases. Unmatched junction bases numbered 14, after V lost 5 bases and J lost 7 bases. The CDR3 totals 15 residues. Germline V gives CDR1 DFQATT, CDR2 SNEGSKA (reference sequence).

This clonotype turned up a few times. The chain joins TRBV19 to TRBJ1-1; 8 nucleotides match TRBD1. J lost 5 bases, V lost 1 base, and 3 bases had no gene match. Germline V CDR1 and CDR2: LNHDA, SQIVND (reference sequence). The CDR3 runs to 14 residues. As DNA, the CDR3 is TGTGCCAGTAGTATAGCAGGGGGCAAAACTGAAGCTTTCTTT. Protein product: CASSIAGGKTEAFF.

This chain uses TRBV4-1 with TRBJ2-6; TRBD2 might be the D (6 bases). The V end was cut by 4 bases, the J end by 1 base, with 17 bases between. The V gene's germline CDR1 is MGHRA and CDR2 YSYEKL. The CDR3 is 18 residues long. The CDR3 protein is CASSPQEEGTSGANVLTF. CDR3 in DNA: TGCGCCAGCAGCCCCCAAGAGGAAGGGACTTCTGGGGCCAACGTCCTGACTTTC.

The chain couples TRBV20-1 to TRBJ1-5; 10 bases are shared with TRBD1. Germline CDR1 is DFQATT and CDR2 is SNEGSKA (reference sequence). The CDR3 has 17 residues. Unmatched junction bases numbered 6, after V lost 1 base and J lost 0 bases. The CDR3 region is CSARVGTGVGSNQPQHF. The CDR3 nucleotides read TGCAGTGCTAGAGTGGGGACAGGGGTCGGTAGCAATCAGCCCCAGCATTTT.

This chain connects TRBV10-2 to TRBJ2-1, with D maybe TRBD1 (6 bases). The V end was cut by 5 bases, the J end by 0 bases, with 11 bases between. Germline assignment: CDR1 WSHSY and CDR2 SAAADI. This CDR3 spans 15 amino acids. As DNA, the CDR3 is TGCGCCAGCAGTAGGACAGTGAGCTCCTACAATGAGCAGTTCTTC. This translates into CASSRTVSSYNEQFF.

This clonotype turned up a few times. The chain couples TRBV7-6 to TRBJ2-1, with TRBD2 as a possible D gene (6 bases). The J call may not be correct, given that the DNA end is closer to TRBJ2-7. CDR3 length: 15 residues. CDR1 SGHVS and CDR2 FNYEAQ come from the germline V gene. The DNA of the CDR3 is TGTGCCAGCCGTCACTACGGGCTAGCGAGGCACGAGCAGTACTTC. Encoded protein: CASRHYGLARHEQYF.

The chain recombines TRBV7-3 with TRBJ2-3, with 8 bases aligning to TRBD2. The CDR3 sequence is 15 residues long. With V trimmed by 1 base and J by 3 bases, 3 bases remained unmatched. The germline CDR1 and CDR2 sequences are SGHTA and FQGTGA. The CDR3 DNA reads TGTGCCAGCAGCTTAAACGGGGGGGCAACAGATACGCAGTATTTT. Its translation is CASSLNGGATDTQYF.

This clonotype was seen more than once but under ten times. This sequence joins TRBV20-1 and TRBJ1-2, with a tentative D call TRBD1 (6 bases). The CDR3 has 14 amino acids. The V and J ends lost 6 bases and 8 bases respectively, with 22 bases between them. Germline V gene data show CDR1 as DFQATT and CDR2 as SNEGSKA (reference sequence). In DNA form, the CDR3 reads TGCAGTGCCATCGGTCAGGGCAGGGGTCGAGGCTACACCTTC. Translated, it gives CSAIGQGRGRGYTF.

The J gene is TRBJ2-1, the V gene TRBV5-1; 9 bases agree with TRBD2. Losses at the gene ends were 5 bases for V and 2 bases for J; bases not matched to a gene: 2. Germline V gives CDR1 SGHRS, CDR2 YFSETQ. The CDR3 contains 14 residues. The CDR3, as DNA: TGCGCCAGCAGTACTAGCGGGCCCTACAATGAGCAGTTCTTC. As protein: CASSTSGPYNEQFF.

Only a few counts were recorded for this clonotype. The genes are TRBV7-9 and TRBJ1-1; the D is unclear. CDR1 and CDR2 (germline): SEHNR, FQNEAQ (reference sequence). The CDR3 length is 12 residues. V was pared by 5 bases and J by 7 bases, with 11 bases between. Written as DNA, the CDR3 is TGTGCCAGCAGCGTAGGGAGCCTTGAAGCTTTCTTT. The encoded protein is CASSVGSLEAFF.

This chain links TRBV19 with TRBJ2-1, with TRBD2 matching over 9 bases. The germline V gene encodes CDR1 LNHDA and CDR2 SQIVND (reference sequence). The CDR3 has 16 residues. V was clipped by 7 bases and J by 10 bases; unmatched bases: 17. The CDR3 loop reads CASNPSGDLPGGEQFF. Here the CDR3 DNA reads TGTGCCAGTAATCCTAGCGGGGATCTCCCCGGCGGGGAGCAGTTCTTC.

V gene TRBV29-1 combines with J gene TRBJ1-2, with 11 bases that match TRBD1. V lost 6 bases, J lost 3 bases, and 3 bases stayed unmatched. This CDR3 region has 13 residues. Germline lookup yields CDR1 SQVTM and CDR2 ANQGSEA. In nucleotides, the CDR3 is TGCAGCGTAGGACAGGGGGCGGACTATGGCTACACCTTC. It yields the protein CSVGQGADYGYTF.

CDR3 loop: CASSLRTGTGGYQPQHF. The CDR3, as DNA: TGTGCCAGCTCACTCCGTACCGGGACAGGGGGTTATCAGCCCCAGCATTTT. The V call is TRBV18, the J call TRBJ1-5, with 11 bases lining up with TRBD1. V was pared by 4 bases and J by 5 bases, with 10 bases of the junction left unmatched. The CDR3 covers 17 residues. Germline V gene data show CDR1 as KGHSH and CDR2 as LQKENI.

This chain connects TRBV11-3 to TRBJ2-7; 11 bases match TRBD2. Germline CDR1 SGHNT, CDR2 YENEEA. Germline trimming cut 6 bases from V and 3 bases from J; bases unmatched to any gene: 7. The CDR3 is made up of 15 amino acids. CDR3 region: CASSSGLAEYYEQYF. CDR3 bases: TGTGCCAGCAGTTCGGGACTAGCGGAGTACTACGAGCAGTACTTC.

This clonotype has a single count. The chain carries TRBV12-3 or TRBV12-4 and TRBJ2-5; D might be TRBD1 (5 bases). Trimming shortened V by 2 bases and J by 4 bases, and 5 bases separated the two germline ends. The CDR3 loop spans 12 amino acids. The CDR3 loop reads CASSLRGETQYF. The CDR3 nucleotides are TGTGCCAGCAGTTTAAGGGGAGAGACCCAGTACTTC.

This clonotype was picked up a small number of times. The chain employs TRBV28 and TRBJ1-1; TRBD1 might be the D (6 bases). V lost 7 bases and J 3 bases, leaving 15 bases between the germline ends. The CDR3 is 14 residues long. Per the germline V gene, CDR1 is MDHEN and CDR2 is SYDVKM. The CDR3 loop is CASTLDRGYTEAFF. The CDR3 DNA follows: TGTGCCAGCACCCTAGATAGGGGGTACACTGAAGCTTTCTTT.

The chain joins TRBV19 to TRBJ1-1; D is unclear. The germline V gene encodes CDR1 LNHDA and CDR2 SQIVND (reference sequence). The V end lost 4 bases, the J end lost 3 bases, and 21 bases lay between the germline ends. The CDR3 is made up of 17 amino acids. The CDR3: CASSRARSYYRDTEAFF. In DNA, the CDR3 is TGTGCCAGTAGTAGGGCTCGGTCCTACTATAGGGACACTGAAGCTTTCTTT.

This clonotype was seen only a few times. CDR3 sequence reads: CASSYVYF. The CDR3, as DNA: TGTGCCAGCAGTTATGTATACTTC. The chain is built from TRBV6-5 and TRBJ2-7, with D unresolved. CDR1 is MNHEY and CDR2 is SVGAGI in the germline V gene. Trimming cost V 3 bases and J 13 bases, with 4 bases left between them. CDR3 length: 8 residues.

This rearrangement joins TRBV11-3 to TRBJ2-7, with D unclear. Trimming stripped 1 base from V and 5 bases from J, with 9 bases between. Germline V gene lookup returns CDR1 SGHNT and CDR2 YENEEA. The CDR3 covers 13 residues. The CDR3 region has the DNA TGTGCCAGCAGCTTAGGTCCCCGGGACGAGCAGTACTTC. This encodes CASSLGPRDEQYF. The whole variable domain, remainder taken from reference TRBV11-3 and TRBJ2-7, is EAGVVQSPRYKIIEKKQPVAFWCNPISGHNTLYWYLQNLGQGPELLIRYENEEAVDDSQLPKDRFSAERLKGVDSTLKIQPAELGDSAVYLCASSLGPRDEQYFGPGTRLTVT.

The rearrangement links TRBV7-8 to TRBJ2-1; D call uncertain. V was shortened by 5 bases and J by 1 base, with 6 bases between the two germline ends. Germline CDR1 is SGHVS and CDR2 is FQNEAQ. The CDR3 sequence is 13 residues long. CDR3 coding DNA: TGTGCCAGCAGCCAGAGGTCCTACAATGAGCAGTTCTTC. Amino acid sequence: CASSQRSYNEQFF.

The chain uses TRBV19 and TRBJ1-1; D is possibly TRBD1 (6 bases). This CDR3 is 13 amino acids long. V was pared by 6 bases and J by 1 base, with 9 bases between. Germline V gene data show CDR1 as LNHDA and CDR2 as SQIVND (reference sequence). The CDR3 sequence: CASRTGRNTEAFF. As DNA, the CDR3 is TGTGCCAGTAGAACAGGGAGGAACACTGAAGCTTTCTTT.

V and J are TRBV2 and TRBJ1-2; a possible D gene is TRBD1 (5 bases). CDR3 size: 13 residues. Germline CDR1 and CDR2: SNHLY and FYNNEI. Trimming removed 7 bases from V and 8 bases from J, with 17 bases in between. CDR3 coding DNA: TGTGCCAGCACCCCCGGGGCCTTCGGGGGCTACACCTTC. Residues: CASTPGAFGGYTF. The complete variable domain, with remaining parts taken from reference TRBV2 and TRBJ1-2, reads EPEVTQTPSHQVTQMGQEVILRCVPISNHLYFYWYRQILGQKVEFLVSFYNNEISEKSEIFDDQFSVERPDGSNFTLKIRSTKLEDSAMYFCASTPGAFGGYTFGSGTRLTVV.